A few counts support the clone carrying this T cell receptor (beta chain). This entry is derived from a study of CD8 T cells in Susac syndrome. Sequencing of TCR beta was undertaken in CD8+ and CD4+ T cells derived from blood. The CDR3 spans 19 residues. Germline CDR1 and CDR2: SGHAT and FQNNGV. The V gene end was trimmed by 5 bases and the J gene end by 1 base; junction bases not matched to a gene: 18. Reverse transcription of about 0.45 to 1 ug RNA was performed with random hexamers. TCRdb processed the immunoSEQ multiplex PCR reads anew with MiXCR; each CDR3 protein has one entry. The table shows approximately 160,000 distinct CDR3 sequences, with roughly 92% occurring only once.

The chain recombines TRBV11-2 with TRBJ2-7; 9 nucleotides line up with TRBD2. The TCR sequence derives from a human donor with multiple sclerosis. Sequencing used CD4+ T cells from PBMCs. The CDR3 bases are TGTGCCAGCAGCCTCAGGAGGGGTAATGCGGGGGGGCAGTCCTACGAGCAGTACTTC. This encodes CASSLRRGNAGGQSYEQYF.